The rows below give T cell receptor beta chains drawn from one sample of a study. TCRdb redid the calling of the RT-PCR reads with MiXCR, one entry per CDR3 protein. The sample includes 650,000 to 800,000 distinct CDR3 sequences, 14% of them seen just once. Sequenced: memory CD4+ T cells from blood. The receptor source for this set is a female donor in good health, serving as a healthy control. Both conserved end residues are part of each CDR3. Each record gives: CDR3 DNA, CDR3 protein, V gene, clone size, J gene, D gene. D genes are given only for firm matches. The listing skips clone size in some rows; elsewhere it reads once, few, many or a size class.

DNA: TGTGCCGGCGGGTCAGACGGCGATGAGCAGTTCTTC
CDR3: CAGGSDGDEQFF
V: TRBV28
size: many
J: TRBJ2-1
D: .

DNA: TGCGCCAGCAGCTTGATACCCGGGACAGATAATGAAAAACTGTTTTTT
CDR3: CASSLIPGTDNEKLFF
V: TRBV5-1
size: few
J: TRBJ1-4
D: TRBD1

DNA: TGTGCCAGCAGTTCTCTGTCGGGCAGGAACATCTATGGCTACACCTTC
CDR3: CASSSLSGRNIYGYTF
V: TRBV27
size: .
J: TRBJ1-2
D: .

DNA: TGTGCCAGCAGTTTGGGGGGTACTGGCTACACCTTC
CDR3: CASSLGGTGYTF
V: TRBV12-3/TRBV12-4
size: few
J: TRBJ1-2
D: .

DNA: TGTGCCAGCAGTTCCAGGGGTCGCGATCAGCCCCAGCATTTT
CDR3: CASSSRGRDQPQHF
V: TRBV7-2
size: few
J: TRBJ1-5
D: .

DNA: TGTGCCAGCAGCTTGGGAATGGACCCTTCCTACGAGCAGTACTTC
CDR3: CASSLGMDPSYEQYF
V: TRBV5-6
size: .
J: TRBJ2-7
D: .

DNA: TGTGCCAGCAGGGAGAGCGGGGGGGACCCCGGGGAGCTGTTTTTT
CDR3: CASRESGGDPGELFF
V: TRBV6-6
size: .
J: TRBJ2-2
D: TRBD2

DNA: TGTGCCAGCAGCTCTAAGGGCGGCGGGAGGGGCTACAATGAGCAGTTCTTC
CDR3: CASSSKGGGRGYNEQFF
V: TRBV5-4
size: few
J: TRBJ2-1
D: TRBD2

DNA: TGTGCCAGCACCCAGGGGCTCGAGCAGTACTTC
CDR3: CASTQGLEQYF
V: TRBV6-5
size: many
J: TRBJ2-7
D: .

DNA: TGCAGTGCTACCCCAGGGAGCAATCAGCCCCAGCATTTT
CDR3: CSATPGSNQPQHF
V: TRBV20-1
size: many
J: TRBJ1-5
D: .

DNA: TGTGCCAGCAGTCCGGGACAGAGGAATGAAAAACTGTTTTTT
CDR3: CASSPGQRNEKLFF
V: TRBV12-3/TRBV12-4
size: many
J: TRBJ1-4
D: TRBD1

DNA: TGCAGCGCGACCTCCGGGACAGGGGTTGCCGCTTTCTTT
CDR3: CSATSGTGVAAFF
V: TRBV29-1
size: many
J: TRBJ1-1
D: TRBD1

DNA: TGTGCCAGCAGCTTAGGACAAAGGTGGGCTTTCTTT
CDR3: CASSLGQRWAFF
V: TRBV5-5
size: .
J: TRBJ1-1
D: .

DNA: TGTGCCAGCAGTGAATTCGGCGGGGGAGGAAACTATGGCTACACCTTC
CDR3: CASSEFGGGGNYGYTF
V: TRBV25-1
size: .
J: TRBJ1-2
D: .

DNA: TGCGCCAGCTCCCCCGGACGGCAGAACACCGGGGAGCTGTTTTTT
CDR3: CASSPGRQNTGELFF
V: TRBV5-1
size: .
J: TRBJ2-2
D: .

DNA: TGTGCCAGCTCAAGGACAGGGGGTAAGGGCACTGAAGCTTTCTTT
CDR3: CASSRTGGKGTEAFF
V: TRBV18
size: .
J: TRBJ1-1
D: TRBD1

DNA: TGTGCCAGCAGCTTACCCGGTTCCACAGATACGCAGTATTTT
CDR3: CASSLPGSTDTQYF
V: TRBV7-9
size: many
J: TRBJ2-3
D: .

DNA: TGTGCCAGCAGAGGATGGACAGACATGAACACTGAAGCTTTCTTT
CDR3: CASRGWTDMNTEAFF
V: TRBV12-3/TRBV12-4
size: .
J: TRBJ1-1
D: .

DNA: TGTGCCAGCAGGGCCAGGGTTGGGGAGCAGTTCTTC
CDR3: CASRARVGEQFF
V: TRBV6-2/TRBV6-3
size: few
J: TRBJ2-1
D: .

DNA: TGCAGTGCTAGCGGGAGCGTCACTGGCACAGATACGCAGTATTTT
CDR3: CSASGSVTGTDTQYF
V: TRBV20-1
size: .
J: TRBJ2-3
D: .

DNA: TGTGCCAGCAGTTACACGGGACTTTCGAACACCGGGGAGCTGTTTTTT
CDR3: CASSYTGLSNTGELFF
V: TRBV6-2/TRBV6-3
size: few
J: TRBJ2-2
D: .

DNA: TGTGCCAGCAGTTACTCGACAGGCACCAATGAGCAGTTCTTC
CDR3: CASSYSTGTNEQFF
V: TRBV6-6
size: many
J: TRBJ2-1
D: .

DNA: TGTGCCAGCAGCTTGGGACAGACCTACAATGAGCAGTTCTTC
CDR3: CASSLGQTYNEQFF
V: TRBV5-1
size: many
J: TRBJ2-1
D: TRBD1

DNA: TGTGCCACCAGCAGAGGGGGGGTTGATAGTGAAAAACTGTTTTTT
CDR3: CATSRGGVDSEKLFF
V: TRBV15
size: .
J: TRBJ1-4
D: .

DNA: TGTGCCACCAGTGTGGCAGATACGCAGTATTTT
CDR3: CATSVADTQYF
V: TRBV24-1
size: .
J: TRBJ2-3
D: .

DNA: TGTGCCAGCACCATCCTTGCGAGCGGGAGCCAGACCCAGTACTTC
CDR3: CASTILASGSQTQYF
V: TRBV3-1
size: few
J: TRBJ2-5
D: TRBD2

DNA: TGTGCCAGCTCACCTCGAGCGGGATTGGGAAATGAGCAGTTCTTC
CDR3: CASSPRAGLGNEQFF
V: TRBV18
size: .
J: TRBJ2-1
D: TRBD2

DNA: TGCGCCAGCAGCTTGACGGCGGATGGAAACACCATATATTTT
CDR3: CASSLTADGNTIYF
V: TRBV5-1
size: many
J: TRBJ1-3
D: .

DNA: TGTGCCGGCCGCCCGGGAGGGTCTCTTTTGAATGAGCAGTTCTTC
CDR3: CAGRPGGSLLNEQFF
V: TRBV6-2/TRBV6-3
size: few
J: TRBJ2-1
D: TRBD2

DNA: TGCAGTGCTACACCGGGACAGGGGCATCAGCCCCAGCATTTT
CDR3: CSATPGQGHQPQHF
V: TRBV20-1
size: few
J: TRBJ1-5
D: TRBD1

DNA: TGCGCCAGCAGCTTGAACAGGGTTAGCACAGATACGCAGTATTTT
CDR3: CASSLNRVSTDTQYF
V: TRBV5-1
size: many
J: TRBJ2-3
D: .

DNA: TGCGCCAGCAGCCAGAAGATCTTCGTAGCGGGAGGCATAACAGATACGCAGTATTTT
CDR3: CASSQKIFVAGGITDTQYF
V: TRBV5-1
size: .
J: TRBJ2-3
D: TRBD2

DNA: TGTGCCAGCAGTTTATTGTCAGTGAACACTGAAGCTTTCTTT
CDR3: CASSLLSVNTEAFF
V: TRBV27
size: few
J: TRBJ1-1
D: .

DNA: TGTGCCAGCAGTGAAATCCCCACTAGCGGCGATACGCAGTATTTT
CDR3: CASSEIPTSGDTQYF
V: TRBV2
size: .
J: TRBJ2-3
D: TRBD2

DNA: TGTGCCAGCAGCCGGGACACCCTGGGCTATGGCTACACCTTC
CDR3: CASSRDTLGYGYTF
V: TRBV7-2
size: few
J: TRBJ1-2
D: .

DNA: TGTGCCAGCAGTATAACAGGGGGCCAGCTTTCACCCCTCCACTTT
CDR3: CASSITGGQLSPLHF
V: TRBV6-1
size: .
J: TRBJ1-6
D: TRBD1

DNA: TGTGCCAGCAGTTCCCCGTCCCGGATGGGGGTCAATGAGCAGTTCTTC
CDR3: CASSSPSRMGVNEQFF
V: TRBV6-2/TRBV6-3
size: .
J: TRBJ2-1
D: .

DNA: TGTGCCAGCAGCCGAGGGACTAGCGGAACCCCCTACGAGCAGTACTTC
CDR3: CASSRGTSGTPYEQYF
V: TRBV11-2
size: .
J: TRBJ2-7
D: TRBD2

DNA: TGTGCCAGCAGCTTAGGACGGTTCGTAGGAACAGATACGCAGTATTTT
CDR3: CASSLGRFVGTDTQYF
V: TRBV7-9
size: many
J: TRBJ2-3
D: .

DNA: TGTGCCAGCAGCACAGGGACTACCCAAGAGACCCAGTACTTC
CDR3: CASSTGTTQETQYF
V: TRBV7-2
size: few
J: TRBJ2-5
D: .

DNA: TGTGCCAGTAGGCCCGTGGGGACAGGGCGCTACGAGCAGTACTTC
CDR3: CASRPVGTGRYEQYF
V: TRBV19
size: .
J: TRBJ2-7
D: TRBD1

DNA: TGTGCCAGCAGTGTCAACGCGGGAGATGAGCAGTTCTTC
CDR3: CASSVNAGDEQFF
V: TRBV6-1
size: .
J: TRBJ2-1
D: TRBD2

DNA: TGCAGCGTTGAAGCAGAACGGGGTCAGGGTTATAACTATGGCTACACCTTC
CDR3: CSVEAERGQGYNYGYTF
V: TRBV29-1
size: few
J: TRBJ1-2
D: .

DNA: TGTGCCAGCAGCAGTCAACGGGGATCCTACGAGCAGTACTTC
CDR3: CASSSQRGSYEQYF
V: TRBV5-6
size: few
J: TRBJ2-7
D: .

DNA: TGCAGTGCTAGCAGGGGACAGTCTAACTATGGCTACACCTTC
CDR3: CSASRGQSNYGYTF
V: TRBV20-1
size: .
J: TRBJ1-2
D: TRBD1

DNA: TGTGCCAGCAACTTCGGACTAGCGGCCTACAATGAGCAGTTCTTC
CDR3: CASNFGLAAYNEQFF
V: TRBV7-3
size: few
J: TRBJ2-1
D: TRBD2

DNA: TGCACCGCACTACGGACTAGCGGGTGGGCAACAAACACCGGGGAGCTGTTTTTT
CDR3: CTALRTSGWATNTGELFF
V: TRBV20-1
size: few
J: TRBJ2-2
D: TRBD2

DNA: TGTGCCAGCAGCTTAGGTCCCAGCAATGAGCAGTTCTTC
CDR3: CASSLGPSNEQFF
V: TRBV11-3
size: few
J: TRBJ2-1
D: .